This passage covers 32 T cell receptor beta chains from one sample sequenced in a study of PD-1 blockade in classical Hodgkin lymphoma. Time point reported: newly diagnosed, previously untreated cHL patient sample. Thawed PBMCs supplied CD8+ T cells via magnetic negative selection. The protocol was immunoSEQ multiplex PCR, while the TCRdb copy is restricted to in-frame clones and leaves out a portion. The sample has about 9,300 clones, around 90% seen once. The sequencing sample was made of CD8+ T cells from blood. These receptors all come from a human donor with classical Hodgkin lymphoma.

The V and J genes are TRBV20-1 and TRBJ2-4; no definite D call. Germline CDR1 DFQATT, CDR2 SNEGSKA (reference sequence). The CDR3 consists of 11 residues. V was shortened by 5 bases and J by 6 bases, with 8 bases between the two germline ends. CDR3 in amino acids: CSAEPLNIQYF. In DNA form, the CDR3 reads TGCAGTGCTGAGCCGTTAAACATTCAGTACTTC.

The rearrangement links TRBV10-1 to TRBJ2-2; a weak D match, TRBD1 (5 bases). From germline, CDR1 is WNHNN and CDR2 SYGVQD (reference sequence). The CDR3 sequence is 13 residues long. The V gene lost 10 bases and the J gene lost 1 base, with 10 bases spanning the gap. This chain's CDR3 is CATRTQNTGELFF. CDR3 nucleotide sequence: TGCGCCACCAGGACACAGAACACCGGGGAGCTGTTTTTT.

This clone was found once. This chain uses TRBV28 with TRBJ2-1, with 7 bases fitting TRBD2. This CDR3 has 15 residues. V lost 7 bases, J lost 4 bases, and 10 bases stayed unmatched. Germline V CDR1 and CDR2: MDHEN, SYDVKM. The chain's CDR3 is CASTPLATGYNEQFF. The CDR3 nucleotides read TGTGCCAGCACCCCACTAGCGACCGGATACAATGAGCAGTTCTTC.

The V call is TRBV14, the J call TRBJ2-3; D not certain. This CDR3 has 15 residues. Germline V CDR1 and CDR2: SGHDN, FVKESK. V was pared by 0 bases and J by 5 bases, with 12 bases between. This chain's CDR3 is CASSQDLSKKDTQYF. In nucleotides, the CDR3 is TGTGCCAGCAGCCAAGATTTGTCCAAAAAAGATACGCAGTATTTT.

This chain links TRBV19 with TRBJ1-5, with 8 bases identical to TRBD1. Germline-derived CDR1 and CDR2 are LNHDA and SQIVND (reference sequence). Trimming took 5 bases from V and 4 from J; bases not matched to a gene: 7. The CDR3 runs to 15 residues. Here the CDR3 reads CASSRADRVNQPQHF. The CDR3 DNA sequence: TGTGCCAGTAGTCGCGCGGACAGGGTGAATCAGCCCCAGCATTTT.

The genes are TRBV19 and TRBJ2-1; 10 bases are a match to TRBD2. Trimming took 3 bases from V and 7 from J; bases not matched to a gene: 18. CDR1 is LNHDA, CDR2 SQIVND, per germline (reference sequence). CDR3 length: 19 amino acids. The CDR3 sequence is CASSIRGLATHPLLNEQFF. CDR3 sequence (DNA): TGTGCCAGTAGTATTCGGGGACTAGCGACGCATCCACTACTTAATGAGCAGTTCTTC.

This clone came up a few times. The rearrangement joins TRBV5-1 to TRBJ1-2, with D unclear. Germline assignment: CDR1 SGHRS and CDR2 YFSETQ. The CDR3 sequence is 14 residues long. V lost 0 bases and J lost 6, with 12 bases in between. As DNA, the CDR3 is TGCGCCAGCAGCTTGGGAGATCCAGGAAATGGCTACACCTTC. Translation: CASSLGDPGNGYTF. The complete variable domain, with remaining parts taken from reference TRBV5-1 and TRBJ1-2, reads KAGVTQTPRYLIKTRGQQVTLSCSPISGHRSVSWYQQTPGQGLQFLFEYFSETQRNKGNFPGRFSGRQFSNSRSEMNVSTLELGDSALYLCASSLGDPGNGYTFGSGTRLTVV.

In DNA form, the CDR3 reads TGTGCCAGCAGCCTCTCGATGAATGAGCAGTTCTTC. Encoded protein: CASSLSMNEQFF. The chain joins TRBV7-9 to TRBJ2-1, with D hard to call. Germline V gene sequence: CDR1 SEHNR, CDR2 FQNEAQ (reference sequence). The CDR3 loop spans 12 amino acids. Trimming cost V 5 bases and J 7 bases, with 9 bases left between them.

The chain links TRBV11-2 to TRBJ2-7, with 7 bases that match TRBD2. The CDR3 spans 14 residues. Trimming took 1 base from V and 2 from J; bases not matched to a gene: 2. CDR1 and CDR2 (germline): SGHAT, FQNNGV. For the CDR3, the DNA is TGTGCCAGCAGCTTAGCGGGGGGTACCTACGAGCAGTACTTC. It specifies CASSLAGGTYEQYF.

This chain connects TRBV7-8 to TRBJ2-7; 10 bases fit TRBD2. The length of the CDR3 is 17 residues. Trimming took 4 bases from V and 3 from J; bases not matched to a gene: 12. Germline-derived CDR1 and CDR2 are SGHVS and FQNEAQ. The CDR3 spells CASSSPDGLAVNYEQYF. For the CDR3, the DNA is TGTGCCAGCAGCTCCCCGGACGGACTAGCGGTAAACTACGAGCAGTACTTC.

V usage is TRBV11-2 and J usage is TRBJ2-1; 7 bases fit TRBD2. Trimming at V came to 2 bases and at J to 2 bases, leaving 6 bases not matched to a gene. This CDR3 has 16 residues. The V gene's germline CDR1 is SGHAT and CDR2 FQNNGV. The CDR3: CASSLRQRGPYNEQFF. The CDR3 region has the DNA TGTGCCAGCAGCTTACGTCAGCGGGGTCCCTACAATGAGCAGTTCTTC. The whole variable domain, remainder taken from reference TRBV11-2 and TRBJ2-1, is EAGVAQSPRYKIIEKRQSVAFWCNPISGHATLYWYQQILGQGPKLLIQFQNNGVVDDSQLPKDRFSAERLKGVDSTLKIQPAKLEDSAVYLCASSLRQRGPYNEQFFGPGTRLTVL.

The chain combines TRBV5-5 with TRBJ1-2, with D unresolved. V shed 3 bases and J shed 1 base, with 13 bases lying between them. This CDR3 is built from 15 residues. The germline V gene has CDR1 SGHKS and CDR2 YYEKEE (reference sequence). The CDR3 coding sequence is TGTGCCAGCAGCTGGGGTATGGGGTATAACTATGGCTACACCTTC. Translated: CASSWGMGYNYGYTF.

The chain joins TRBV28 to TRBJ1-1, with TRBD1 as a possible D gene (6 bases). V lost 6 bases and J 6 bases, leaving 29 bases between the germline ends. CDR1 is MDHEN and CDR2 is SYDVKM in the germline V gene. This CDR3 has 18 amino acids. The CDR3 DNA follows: TGTGCCAGCAGCCACTTGAGGGGGGGCGCAACTGGATTCGCTGAAGCTTTCTTT. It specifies CASSHLRGGATGFAEAFF.

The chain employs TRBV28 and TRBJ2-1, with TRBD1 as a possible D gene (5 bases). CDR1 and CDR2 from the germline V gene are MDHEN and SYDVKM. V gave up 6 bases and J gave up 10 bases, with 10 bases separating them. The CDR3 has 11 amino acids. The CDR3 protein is CASSPPGEQFF. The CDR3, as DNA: TGTGCCAGCAGCCCGCCAGGGGAGCAGTTCTTC.

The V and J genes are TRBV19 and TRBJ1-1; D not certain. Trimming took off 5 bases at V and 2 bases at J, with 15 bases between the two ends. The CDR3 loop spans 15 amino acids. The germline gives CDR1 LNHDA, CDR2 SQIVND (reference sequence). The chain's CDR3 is CASSALWGINTEAFF. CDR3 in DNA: TGTGCCAGTAGTGCTCTGTGGGGAATTAACACTGAAGCTTTCTTT.

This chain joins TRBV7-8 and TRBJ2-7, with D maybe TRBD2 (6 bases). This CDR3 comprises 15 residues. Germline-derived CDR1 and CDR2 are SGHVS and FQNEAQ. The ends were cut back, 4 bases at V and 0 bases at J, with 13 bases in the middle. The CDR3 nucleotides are TGTGCCAGCAGCTCCCGGGACTTTTTCTCCTACGAGCAGTACTTC. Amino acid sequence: CASSSRDFFSYEQYF.

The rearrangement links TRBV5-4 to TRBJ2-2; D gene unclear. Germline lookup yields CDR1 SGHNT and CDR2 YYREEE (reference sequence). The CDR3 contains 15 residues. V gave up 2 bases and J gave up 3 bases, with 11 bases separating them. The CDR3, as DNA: TGTGCCAGCAGCTTTTTGGGCGCGGACACCGGGGAGCTGTTTTTT. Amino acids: CASSFLGADTGELFF. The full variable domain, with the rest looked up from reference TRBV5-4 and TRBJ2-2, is ETGVTQSPTHLIKTRGQQVTLRCSSQSGHNTVSWYQQALGQGPQFIFQYYREEENGRGNFPPRFSGLQFPNYSSELNVNALELDDSALYLCASSFLGADTGELFFGEGSRLTVL.

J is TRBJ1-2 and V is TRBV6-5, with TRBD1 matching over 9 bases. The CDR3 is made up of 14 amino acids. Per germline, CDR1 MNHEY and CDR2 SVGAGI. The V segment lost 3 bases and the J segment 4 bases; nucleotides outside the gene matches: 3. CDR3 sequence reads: CASSYRDRAYGYTF. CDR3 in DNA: TGTGCCAGCAGTTATCGGGACAGGGCCTATGGCTACACCTTC.

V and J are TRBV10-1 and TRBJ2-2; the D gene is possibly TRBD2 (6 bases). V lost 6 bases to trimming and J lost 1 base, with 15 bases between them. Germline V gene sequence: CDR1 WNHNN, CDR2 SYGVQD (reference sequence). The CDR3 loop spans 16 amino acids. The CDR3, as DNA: TGCGCCAGCAGCGCCGGGACTCCTATGAACACCGGGGAGCTGTTTTTT. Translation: CASSAGTPMNTGELFF.

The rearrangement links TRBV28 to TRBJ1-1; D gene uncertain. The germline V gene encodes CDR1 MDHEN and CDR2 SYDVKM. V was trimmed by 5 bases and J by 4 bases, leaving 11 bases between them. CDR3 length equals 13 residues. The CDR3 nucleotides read TGTGCCAGCAGTATGACAAACCCCACTGAAGCTTTCTTT. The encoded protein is CASSMTNPTEAFF.

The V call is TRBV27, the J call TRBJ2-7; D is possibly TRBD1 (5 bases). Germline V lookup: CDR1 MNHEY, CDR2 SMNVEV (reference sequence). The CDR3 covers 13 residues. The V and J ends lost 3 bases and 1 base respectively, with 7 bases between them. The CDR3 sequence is CASSLGLSYEQYF. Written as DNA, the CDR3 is TGTGCCAGCAGTTTGGGGCTTTCCTACGAGCAGTACTTC.

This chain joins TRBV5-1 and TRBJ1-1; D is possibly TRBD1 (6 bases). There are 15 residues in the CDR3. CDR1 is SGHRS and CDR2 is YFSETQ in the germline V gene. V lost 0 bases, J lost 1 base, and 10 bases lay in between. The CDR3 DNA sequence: TGCGCCAGCAGCTTGGTTGGGGGCCCGAACACTGAAGCTTTCTTT. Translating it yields CASSLVGGPNTEAFF.

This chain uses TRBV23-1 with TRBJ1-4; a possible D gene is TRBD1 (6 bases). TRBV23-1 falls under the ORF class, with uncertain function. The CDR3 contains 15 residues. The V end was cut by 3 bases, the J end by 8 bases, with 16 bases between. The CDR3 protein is CASSHGRGAREKLFF. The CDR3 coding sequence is TGCGCCAGCAGTCATGGGCGGGGGGCGCGGGAAAAACTGTTTTTT.

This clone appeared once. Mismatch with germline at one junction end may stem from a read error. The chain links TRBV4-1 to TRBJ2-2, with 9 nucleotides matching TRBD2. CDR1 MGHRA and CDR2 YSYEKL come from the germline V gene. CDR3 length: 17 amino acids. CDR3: CASSQDLASGTTGELFF. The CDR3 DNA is TGCGCCAGCAGTCAAGATCTTGCTAGCGGGACGACCGGGGAGCTGTTTTTT.

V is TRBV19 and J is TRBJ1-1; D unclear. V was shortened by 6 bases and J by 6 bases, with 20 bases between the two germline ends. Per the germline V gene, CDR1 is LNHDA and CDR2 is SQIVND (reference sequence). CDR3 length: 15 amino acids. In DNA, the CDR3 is TGTGCCAGTAGGAGATCACCAGTAAGGATCGCTGAAGCTTTCTTT. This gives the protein CASRRSPVRIAEAFF. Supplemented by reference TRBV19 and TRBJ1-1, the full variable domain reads DGGITQSPKYLFRKEGQNVTLSCEQNLNHDAMYWYRQDPGQGLRLIYYSQIVNDFQKGDIAEGYSVSREKKESFPLTVTSAQKNPTAFYLCASRRSPVRIAEAFFGQGTRLTVV.

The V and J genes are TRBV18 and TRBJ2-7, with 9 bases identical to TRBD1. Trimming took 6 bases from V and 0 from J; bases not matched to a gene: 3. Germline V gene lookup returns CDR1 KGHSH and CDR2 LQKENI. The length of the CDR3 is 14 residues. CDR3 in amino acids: CASSGDRDSYEQYF. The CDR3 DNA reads TGTGCCAGCTCCGGGGACAGGGACTCCTACGAGCAGTACTTC.

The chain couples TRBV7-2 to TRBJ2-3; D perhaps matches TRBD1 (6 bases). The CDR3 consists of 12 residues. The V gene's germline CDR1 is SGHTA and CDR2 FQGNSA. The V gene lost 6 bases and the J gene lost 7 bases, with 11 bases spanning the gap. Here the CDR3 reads CASREGGHTQYF. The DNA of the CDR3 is TGTGCCAGCAGAGAAGGGGGTCATACGCAGTATTTT.

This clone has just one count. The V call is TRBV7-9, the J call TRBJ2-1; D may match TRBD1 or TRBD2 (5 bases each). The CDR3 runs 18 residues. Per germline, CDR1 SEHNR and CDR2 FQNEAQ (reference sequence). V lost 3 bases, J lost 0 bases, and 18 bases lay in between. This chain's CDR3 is CASSFISRDASSYNEQFF. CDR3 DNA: TGTGCCAGCAGCTTTATTTCGAGGGACGCTAGCTCCTACAATGAGCAGTTCTTC.

The CDR3 protein is CASSPPGLAGGNVDNEQFF. In nucleotides, the CDR3 is TGTGCCAGCAGCCCCCCAGGACTAGCGGGAGGGAATGTGGACAATGAGCAGTTCTTC. The chain links TRBV11-2 to TRBJ2-1; TRBD2 agrees at 15 bases. V lost 5 bases, J lost 5 bases, and 13 bases stayed unmatched. Germline-derived CDR1 and CDR2 are SGHAT and FQNNGV. The CDR3 runs 19 residues.

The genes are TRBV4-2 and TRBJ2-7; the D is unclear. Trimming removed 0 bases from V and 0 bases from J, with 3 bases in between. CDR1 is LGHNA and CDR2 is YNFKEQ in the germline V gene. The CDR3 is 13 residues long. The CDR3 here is CASSQEVSYEQYF. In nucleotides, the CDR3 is TGTGCCAGCAGCCAAGAAGTCTCCTACGAGCAGTACTTC.

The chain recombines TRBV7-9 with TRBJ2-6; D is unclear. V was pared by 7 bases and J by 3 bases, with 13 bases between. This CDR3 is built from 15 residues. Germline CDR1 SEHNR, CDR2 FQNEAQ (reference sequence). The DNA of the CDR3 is TGTGCCAGCACCAAGCTTTTAGGTGGGGCCAACGTCCTGACTTTC. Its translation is CASTKLLGGANVLTF. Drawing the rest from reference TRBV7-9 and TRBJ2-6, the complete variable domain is DTGVSQNPRHKITKRGQNVTFRCDPISEHNRLYWYRQTLGQGPEFLTYFQNEAQLEKSRLLSDRFSAERPKGSFSTLEIQRTEQGDSAMYLCASTKLLGGANVLTFGAGSRLTVL.

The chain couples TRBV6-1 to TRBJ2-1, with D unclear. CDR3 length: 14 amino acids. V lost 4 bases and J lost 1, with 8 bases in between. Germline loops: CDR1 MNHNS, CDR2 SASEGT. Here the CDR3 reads CASSVLGSYNEQFF. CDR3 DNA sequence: TGTGCCAGCAGTGTTCTAGGGTCCTACAATGAGCAGTTCTTC.